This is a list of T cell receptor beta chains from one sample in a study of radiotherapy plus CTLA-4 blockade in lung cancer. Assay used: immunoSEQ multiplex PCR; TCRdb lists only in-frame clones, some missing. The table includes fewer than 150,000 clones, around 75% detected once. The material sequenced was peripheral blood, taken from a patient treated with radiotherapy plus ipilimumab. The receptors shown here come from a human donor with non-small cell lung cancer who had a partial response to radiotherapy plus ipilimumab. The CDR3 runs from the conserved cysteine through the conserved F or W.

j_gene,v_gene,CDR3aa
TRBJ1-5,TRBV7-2,CASSPGQGANQPQHF
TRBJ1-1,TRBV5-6,CASSWVAGANTEAFF
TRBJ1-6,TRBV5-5,CASSLVVQHSPLHF
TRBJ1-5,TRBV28,CASSFPQGAGQPQHF
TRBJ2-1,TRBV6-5,CASSWTSGSYNEQFF
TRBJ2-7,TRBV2,CASSGDISAEQYF
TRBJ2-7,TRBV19,CASSMGQARYEQYF
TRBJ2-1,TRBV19,CASKGAGGKSHNEQFF
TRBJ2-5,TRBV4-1,CASSQSPGLAGGETQYF
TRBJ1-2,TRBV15,CATSREGAGRSYGYTF
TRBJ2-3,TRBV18,CASSPELADTQYF
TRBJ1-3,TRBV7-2,CASSLWASSGNTIYF
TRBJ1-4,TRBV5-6,CASSDRVGEKLFF
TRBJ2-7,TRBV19,CASSIGPGRSYEQYF
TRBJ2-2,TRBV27,CASSFWGVGELFF
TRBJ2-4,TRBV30,CAWSVGQGAKNIQYF
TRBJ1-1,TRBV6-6,CASSPRTGNTEAFF
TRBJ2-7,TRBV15,CATSRDLGEEQYF
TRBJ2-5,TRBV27,CASSLGHGETQYF
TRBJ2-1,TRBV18,CASSPPGVRGNEQFF
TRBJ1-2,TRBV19,CASTQPTGRNSGYTF
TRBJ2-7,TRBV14,CASRMTGEGRSYEQYF
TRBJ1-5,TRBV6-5,CASSYRGGSNQPQHF
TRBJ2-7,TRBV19,CASSMGLAGVEQYF
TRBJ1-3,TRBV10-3,CAISQDSSGNTIYF
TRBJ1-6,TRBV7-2,CASSLKVATDNSPLHF
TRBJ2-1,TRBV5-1,CASSHMGQASFDNEQFF
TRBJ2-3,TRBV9,CASSVQGKGTDTQYF
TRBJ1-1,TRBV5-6,CASSGRQGARTEAFF